In its sample, the clone carrying this T cell receptor (beta chain) was seen once. The antigen is undetermined. This entry comes from a study of T cell responses to AZD1222 COVID-19 vaccine. Study at large: Second-dose groups at about 4 or about 12 weeks were pooled.

Repertoires were generated with immunoSEQ multiplex PCR, while TCRdb's copy carries only in-frame clones and drops some. This sample has about 140,000 clones, with over 75% found just once. General study results and limits: Females made up more of the donors, who were largely white British, and clonal diversity may have come out too low. Repertoires were obtained solely post-peak T cell response. At study baseline, merely a handful of AZD1222 recipients were seropositive.

Per germline, CDR1 MNHEY and CDR2 SVGAGI. The CDR3 length is 13 residues. V was clipped by 2 bases and J by 2 bases, with 6 bases between them. The V and J genes are TRBV6-5 and TRBJ1-2; D remains unclear. The TCR originated in an adult in good health. The sample here was peripheral blood, taken on day 0 of AZD1222 vaccination. The DNA for the CDR3 is TGTGCCAGCAGTTACGGGCCGAACTATGGCTACACCTTC. Translation: CASSYGPNYGYTF.